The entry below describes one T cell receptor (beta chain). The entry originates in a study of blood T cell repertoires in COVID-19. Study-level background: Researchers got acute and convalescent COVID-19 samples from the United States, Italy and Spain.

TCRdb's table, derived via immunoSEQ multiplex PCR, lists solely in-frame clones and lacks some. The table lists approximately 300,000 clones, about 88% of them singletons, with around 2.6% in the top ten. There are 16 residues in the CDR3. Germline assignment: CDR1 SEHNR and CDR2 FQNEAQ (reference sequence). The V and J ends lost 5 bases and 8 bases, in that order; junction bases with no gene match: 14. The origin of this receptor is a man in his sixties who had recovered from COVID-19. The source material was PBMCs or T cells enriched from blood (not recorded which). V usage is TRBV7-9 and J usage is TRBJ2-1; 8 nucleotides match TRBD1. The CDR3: CASSILQGVTGHEQFF. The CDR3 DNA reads TGTGCCAGCAGCATCCTACAGGGGGTCACGGGGCATGAGCAGTTCTTC.